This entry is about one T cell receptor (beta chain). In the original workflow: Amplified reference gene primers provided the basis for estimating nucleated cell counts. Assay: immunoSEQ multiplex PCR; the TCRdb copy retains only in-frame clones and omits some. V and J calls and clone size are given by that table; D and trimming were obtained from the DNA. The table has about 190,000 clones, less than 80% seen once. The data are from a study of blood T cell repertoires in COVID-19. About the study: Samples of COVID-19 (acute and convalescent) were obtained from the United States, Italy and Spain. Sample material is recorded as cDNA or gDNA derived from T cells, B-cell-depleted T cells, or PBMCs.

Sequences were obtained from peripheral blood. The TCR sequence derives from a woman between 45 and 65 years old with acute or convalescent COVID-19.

CDR3 sequence: CATSTRSPLWNTGELFF. As DNA, the CDR3 is TGTGCCACCAGCACCCGCTCTCCACTCTGGAACACCGGGGAGCTGTTTTTT. The J gene is TRBJ2-2, the V gene TRBV24-1; D is undetermined. The V end was cut by 7 bases, the J end by 1 base, with 18 bases between. The germline CDR1 and CDR2 sequences are KGHDR and SFDVKD. This CDR3 spans 17 amino acids.